This T cell receptor (beta chain) appears in the sequencing data of a study of cytomegalovirus exposure and HLA in healthy donors. Turning to this clone: What it binds is not known.

Overall study results and limits: Associated with cytomegalovirus, according to the listing, were fewer than 200 TCR beta chains. Many donors shared some public TCRs, even though most TCR sequences were rare. HLA restriction was apparent for most CMV-associated TCR beta chains in a later analysis.

Germline CDR1 SGHRS, CDR2 YFSETQ. V lost 0 bases to trimming and J lost 3 bases, with 12 bases between them. The CDR3 totals 16 residues. The primer mix had 60 Vbeta and 13 Jbeta primers. The assay was immunoSEQ multiplex PCR, and TCRdb's table has in-frame clones only and misses some. This sample carries fewer than 150,000 clones, less than 85% of them seen once, and the ten largest clones take 1%. All the people who gave samples were healthy bone marrow donors. This chain uses TRBV5-1 with TRBJ1-4; possible D gene TRBD1, 5 bases. The receptor was isolated from a man aged 40-49 years in good health and CMV-seronegative. The sequenced material came from PBMCs. The CDR3 sequence: CASSLGRGQPNEKLFF. DNA of the CDR3: TGCGCCAGCAGCTTGGGAAGGGGCCAGCCTAATGAAAAACTGTTTTTT. The whole variable domain, filled in from reference TRBV5-1 and TRBJ1-4, reads KAGVTQTPRYLIKTRGQQVTLSCSPISGHRSVSWYQQTPGQGLQFLFEYFSETQRNKGNFPGRFSGRQFSNSRSEMNVSTLELGDSALYLCASSLGRGQPNEKLFFGSGTQLSVL.